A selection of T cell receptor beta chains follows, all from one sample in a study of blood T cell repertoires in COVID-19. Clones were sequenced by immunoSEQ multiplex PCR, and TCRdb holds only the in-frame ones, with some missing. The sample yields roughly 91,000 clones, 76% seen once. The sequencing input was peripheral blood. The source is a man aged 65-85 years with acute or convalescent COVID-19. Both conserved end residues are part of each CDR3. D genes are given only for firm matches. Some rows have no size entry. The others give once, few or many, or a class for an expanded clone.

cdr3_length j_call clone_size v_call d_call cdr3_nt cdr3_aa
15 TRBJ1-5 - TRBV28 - TGTGCCAGCAGCGTAAGGAACAGGGACAATCAGCCCCAGCATTTT CASSVRNRDNQPQHF
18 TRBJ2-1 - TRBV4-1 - TGCGCCAGCAGCCAAGATCGATCTGTGGGAGAAGGGCCCAATGAGCAGTTCTTC CASSQDRSVGEGPNEQFF
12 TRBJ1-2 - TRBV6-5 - TGTGCCAGCACCGCAGGAGGCTATGGCTACACCTTC CASTAGGYGYTF
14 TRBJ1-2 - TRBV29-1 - TGCAGCGTTCTGACCGGGGTGGAGATGGAGGGCTACACCTTC CSVLTGVEMEGYTF
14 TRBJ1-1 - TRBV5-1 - TGCGCCAGCAGCGGCGCCGACAGGTACACTGAAGCTTTCTTT CASSGADRYTEAFF
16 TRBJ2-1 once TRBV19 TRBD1 TGTGCCAGTTCGGACAGGGCCCCTTACTCCTACAATGAGCAGTTCTTC CASSDRAPYSYNEQFF
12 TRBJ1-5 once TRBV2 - TGTGCCAGCAGGGGAGGGAATCAGCCCCAGCATTTT CASRGGNQPQHF
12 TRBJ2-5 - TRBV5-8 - TGTGCCAGCAGCTTGAGGTGGGGAGCCCCGTACTTC CASSLRWGAPYF
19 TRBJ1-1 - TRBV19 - TGTGCCAGTAGTATCGAAATCTACAGGGCCTTTATGTTGTACACTGAAGCTTTCTTT CASSIEIYRAFMLYTEAFF
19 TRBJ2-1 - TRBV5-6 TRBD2 TGTGCCAGCAGCAGGCGGGTAGCATGGACTAGCGGGATGGGGAATGAGCAGTTCTTC CASSRRVAWTSGMGNEQFF
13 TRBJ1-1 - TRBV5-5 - TGTGCCAGCAACAGGGCAGGGAACACTGAAGCTTTCTTT CASNRAGNTEAFF
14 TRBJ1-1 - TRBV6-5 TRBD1 TGTGCCAGCAGTCCGCCAGGGACAGCTATCACCGCTTTCTTT CASSPPGTAITAFF
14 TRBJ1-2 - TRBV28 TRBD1 TGTGCCAGCAGTGACAGGGGATATAGGGATGGCTACACCTTC CASSDRGYRDGYTF
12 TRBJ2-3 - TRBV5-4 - TGTGCCAGCAGTTCTGGAGATTTTACGCAGTATTTT CASSSGDFTQYF
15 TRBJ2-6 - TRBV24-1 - TGTGCCACCAGTGATTTCTCAGCTGGGGCCAACGTCCTGACTTTC CATSDFSAGANVLTF
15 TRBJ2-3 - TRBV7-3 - TGTGCCAGCAGCTCGTCGGGTTCTAGCACAGATACGCAGTATTTT CASSSSGSSTDTQYF
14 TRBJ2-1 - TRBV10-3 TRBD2 TGTGCCATCAGTGATACTAGCGGGTACAATGAGCAGTTCTTC CAISDTSGYNEQFF
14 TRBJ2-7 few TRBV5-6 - TGTGCCAGCAGCTTGACAGTGGGCTCCTACGAGCAGTACTTC CASSLTVGSYEQYF
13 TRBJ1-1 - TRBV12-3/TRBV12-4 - TGTGCCAGCAGTAATTTTCAGGGCACTGAAGCTTTCTTT CASSNFQGTEAFF
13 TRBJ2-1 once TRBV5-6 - TGTGCCAGCAGCTTGGCAGGGGTCAATGAGCAGTTCTTC CASSLAGVNEQFF
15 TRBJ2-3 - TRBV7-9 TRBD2 TGTGCCAGCAGCTTAAGCGCGGGGGGAACAGATACGCAGTATTTT CASSLSAGGTDTQYF
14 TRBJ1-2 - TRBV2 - TGTGCCAGCAGCTACATAAGGGAGGACTATGGCTACACCTTC CASSYIREDYGYTF
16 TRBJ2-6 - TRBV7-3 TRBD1 TGTGCCAGCAGCTCAAACAGGGGTCCCGGGGCCAACGTCCTGACTTTC CASSSNRGPGANVLTF
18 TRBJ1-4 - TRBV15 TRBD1 TGTGCCACCAGCTCCGGGACAGGGGGAATTGGGGCTAATGAAAAACTGTTTTTT CATSSGTGGIGANEKLFF
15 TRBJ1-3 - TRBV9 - TGTGCCAGCAGCGTAGATATAGTAGCTGGAAACACCATATATTTT CASSVDIVAGNTIYF
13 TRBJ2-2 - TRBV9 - TGTGCCAGCAGCGTTACGGGTACCGGGGAGCTGTTTTTT CASSVTGTGELFF
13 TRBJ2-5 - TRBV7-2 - TGTGCCAGCAGCGGTCGGACTGAAGAGACCCAGTACTTC CASSGRTEETQYF
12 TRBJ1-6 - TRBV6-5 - TGTGCCAGCCGAGGGCCCGCCGGGAGCCTCCACTTT CASRGPAGSLHF
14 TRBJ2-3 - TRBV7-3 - TGTGCCAGCAGCTTAACGCGGGACGCAGATACGCAGTATTTT CASSLTRDADTQYF
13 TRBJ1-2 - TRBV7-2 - TGTGCCAGCAGCCCCGCGGGGGCAAGGGGCTACACCTTC CASSPAGARGYTF
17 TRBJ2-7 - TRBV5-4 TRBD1 TGTGCCAGCAGCTTGGGAGGGTCGACAGGGAGCTCCTACGAGCAGTACTTC CASSLGGSTGSSYEQYF
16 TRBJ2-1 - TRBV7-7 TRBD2 TGTGCCAGCAGCCTCACACTAGCGATCTCCTACAATGAGCAGTTCTTC CASSLTLAISYNEQFF
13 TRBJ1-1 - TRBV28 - TGTGCCAGCAGTTTCGGGGAGAACACTGAAGCTTTCTTT CASSFGENTEAFF
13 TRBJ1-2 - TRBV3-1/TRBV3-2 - TGTGCCAGCAGCCATAATACCGGTGATGGCTACACCTTC CASSHNTGDGYTF
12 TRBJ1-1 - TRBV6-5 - TGTGCCAGCAGTTTTTGGAGCACTGAAGCTTTCTTT CASSFWSTEAFF
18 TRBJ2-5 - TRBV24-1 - TGTGCCACCAGTGATTTACCCCTGGGAGGGGGACTACAAGAGACCCAGTACTTC CATSDLPLGGGLQETQYF
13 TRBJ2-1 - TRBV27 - TGTGCCAGCAGTTCCTCAGGCTACAATGAGCAGTTCTTC CASSSSGYNEQFF
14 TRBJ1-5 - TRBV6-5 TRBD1 TGTGCCCCAAGGGACAGGAGTAGCAATCAGCCCCAGCATTTT CAPRDRSSNQPQHF
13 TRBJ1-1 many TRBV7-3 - TGTGCCAGCAGACGGACAGCGAACACTGAAGCTTTCTTT CASRRTANTEAFF
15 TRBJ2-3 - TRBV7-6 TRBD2 TGTGCCAGCAGCTTGGGGCCCGGGGGGTCAGATACGCAGTATTTT CASSLGPGGSDTQYF
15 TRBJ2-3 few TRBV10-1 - TGCGCCAGCAGTCTCTCGCGGGGCCACACAGATACGCAGTATTTT CASSLSRGHTDTQYF
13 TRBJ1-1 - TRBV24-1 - TGTGCCACCAGTGATTTCTCGGGGTCTGAAGCTTTCTTT CATSDFSGSEAFF
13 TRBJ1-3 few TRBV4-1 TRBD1 TGCGCCAGCAGAGGGACAGCGGGAAACACCATATATTTT CASRGTAGNTIYF
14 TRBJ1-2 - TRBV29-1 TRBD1 TGCAGCGCCGAAGGACAGGGTACTAACTATGGCTACACCTTC CSAEGQGTNYGYTF
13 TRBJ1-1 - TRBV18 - TGTGCCAGCTCACTTGGACAGTTCACTGAAGCTTTCTTT CASSLGQFTEAFF
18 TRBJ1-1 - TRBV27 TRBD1 TGTGCCAGCAGTTTTGTCTATCGAGGACAGGGGTCGGACACTGAAGCTTTCTTT CASSFVYRGQGSDTEAFF
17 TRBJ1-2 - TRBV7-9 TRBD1 TGTGCCAGCAGCTCCTTTAAAGACAGGGGGCAAGGCTATGGCTACACCTTC CASSSFKDRGQGYGYTF
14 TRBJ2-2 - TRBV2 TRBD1 TGTGCCAGCCTGGGACAGGTCGGAACCGGGGAGCTGTTTTTT CASLGQVGTGELFF
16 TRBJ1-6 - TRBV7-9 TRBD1 TGTGCCAGCAGCTTAGGGGTTACAGGGGGCAATTCACCCCTCCACTTT CASSLGVTGGNSPLHF
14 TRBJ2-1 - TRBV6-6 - TGTGCCAGCAGTTACTCGAGGGAAAGCGATGAGCAGTTCTTC CASSYSRESDEQFF
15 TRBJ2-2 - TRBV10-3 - TGTGCCATCAGTGAGGTTAACACGAACACCGGGGAGCTGTTTTTT CAISEVNTNTGELFF
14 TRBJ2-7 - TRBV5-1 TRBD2 TGCGCCAGCAGCTTAGAGGCGGGGGGCCCCGAGCAGTACTTC CASSLEAGGPEQYF
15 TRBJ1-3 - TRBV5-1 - TGCGCCAGCAGCTTGGGGGCAGTCTCTGGAAACACCATATATTTT CASSLGAVSGNTIYF
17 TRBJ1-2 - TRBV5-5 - TGTGCCAGCAGCTCACAAATCCACGACGGGACACCTTATGGCTACACCTTC CASSSQIHDGTPYGYTF
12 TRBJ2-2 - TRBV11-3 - TGTGCCAGCAGCCCTAACACCGGGGAGCTGTTTTTT CASSPNTGELFF
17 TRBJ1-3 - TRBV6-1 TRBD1 TGTGCCAGCAGTGAAGCGGGGGCAGGGGGGACTGGAAACACCATATATTTT CASSEAGAGGTGNTIYF
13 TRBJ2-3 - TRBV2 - TGTGCCAGCAATTCAGGGGGCACAGATACGCAGTATTTT CASNSGGTDTQYF
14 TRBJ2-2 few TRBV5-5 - TGTGCCAGCAGCTTGAGAGGAGACACCGGGGAGCTGTTTTTT CASSLRGDTGELFF
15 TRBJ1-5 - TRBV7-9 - TGTGCCAGCAGCCTCACGACCGGGGGCAATCAGCCCCAGCATTTT CASSLTTGGNQPQHF